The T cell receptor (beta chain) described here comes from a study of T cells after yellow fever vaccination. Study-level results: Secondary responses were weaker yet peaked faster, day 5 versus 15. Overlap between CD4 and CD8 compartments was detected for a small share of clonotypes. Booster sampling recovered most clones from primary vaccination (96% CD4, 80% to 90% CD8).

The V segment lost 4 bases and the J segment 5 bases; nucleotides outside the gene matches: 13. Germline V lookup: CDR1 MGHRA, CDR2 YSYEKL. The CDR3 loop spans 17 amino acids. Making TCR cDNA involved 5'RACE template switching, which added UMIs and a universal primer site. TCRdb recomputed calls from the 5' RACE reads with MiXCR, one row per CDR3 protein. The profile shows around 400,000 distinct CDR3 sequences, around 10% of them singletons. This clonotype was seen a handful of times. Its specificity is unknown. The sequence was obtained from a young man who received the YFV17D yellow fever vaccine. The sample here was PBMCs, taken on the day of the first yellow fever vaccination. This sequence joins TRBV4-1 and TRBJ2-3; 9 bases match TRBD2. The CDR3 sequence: CASSPGGAGGPVDTQYF. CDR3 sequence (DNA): TGCGCCAGCAGCCCCGGTGGGGCGGGGGGGCCAGTAGATACGCAGTATTTT.